This is a list of T cell receptor beta chains from one sample in a study of T-cell reconstitution after alpha-beta-depleted transplantation in children. TCRdb reprocessed the PCR reads via MiXCR and lists one record per CDR3 protein. This table holds 380,000 or so distinct CDR3 sequences, less than 15% found once. Sequenced material: PBMCs, taken from the stem cell graft. These receptors were collected from a human donor who donated a stem cell graft to a child with Fanconi anemia. Both conserved end residues are part of each CDR3. The D gene is left open where the match is weak. A clone size is listed for some rows: how often the clone was seen (once, few, many), or a class if it is expanded.

d_gene: NA
v_gene: TRBV12-3/TRBV12-4
j_gene: TRBJ2-2
abundance: many
CDR3nt: TGTGCCAGCAGTTTTAGGACGCCGAACACCGGGGAGCTGTTTTTT
CDR3aa: CASSFRTPNTGELFF

d_gene: NA
v_gene: TRBV20-1
j_gene: TRBJ1-2
abundance: many
CDR3nt: TGCAGTGCAGCCTCTTCCGGGACGAAGGGCTACACCTTC
CDR3aa: CSAASSGTKGYTF

d_gene: NA
v_gene: TRBV20-1
j_gene: TRBJ2-3
abundance: few
CDR3nt: TGCAGTGCTAGAGGACCTACGCGGGGTTCGAATACGCAGTATTTT
CDR3aa: CSARGPTRGSNTQYF

d_gene: TRBD2
v_gene: TRBV3-1
j_gene: TRBJ2-5
abundance: NA
CDR3nt: TGTGCCAGCAGCCACCCTAGCGGGGGACAAGAGACCCAGTACTTC
CDR3aa: CASSHPSGGQETQYF

d_gene: NA
v_gene: TRBV6-4
j_gene: TRBJ2-2
abundance: many
CDR3nt: TGTGCCAGCAGCCGGGACTCCACAACCGGGGAGCTGTTTTTT
CDR3aa: CASSRDSTTGELFF

d_gene: TRBD1
v_gene: TRBV5-1
j_gene: TRBJ1-1
abundance: many
CDR3nt: TGCGCCAGCAGCTTGGCCGGGACAGGGATGAACACTGAAGCTTTCTTT
CDR3aa: CASSLAGTGMNTEAFF

d_gene: NA
v_gene: TRBV2
j_gene: TRBJ2-5
abundance: NA
CDR3nt: TGTGCCAGCAGTGAAGCGGTTGGGCAGGGCGGCGGGACCCAGTACTTC
CDR3aa: CASSEAVGQGGGTQYF

d_gene: NA
v_gene: TRBV15
j_gene: TRBJ1-6
abundance: many
CDR3nt: TGTGCCACCAGCAGAGGCAGGGGATCACCCCTCCACTTT
CDR3aa: CATSRGRGSPLHF

d_gene: NA
v_gene: TRBV12-3/TRBV12-4
j_gene: TRBJ2-3
abundance: few
CDR3nt: TGTGCCAGCAGCCTACAGGGTCTAGCCACAGATACGCAGTATTTT
CDR3aa: CASSLQGLATDTQYF

d_gene: TRBD1
v_gene: TRBV27
j_gene: TRBJ2-1
abundance: few
CDR3nt: TGTGCCAGCAGTTTCGGGACAGGGTTCGGTCTTCGGCAGTTCTTC
CDR3aa: CASSFGTGFGLRQFF

d_gene: NA
v_gene: TRBV5-8
j_gene: TRBJ2-1
abundance: few
CDR3nt: TGTGCCAGCAGCTTCCACCGGGGCAATGAGCAGTTCTTC
CDR3aa: CASSFHRGNEQFF

d_gene: NA
v_gene: TRBV5-1
j_gene: TRBJ2-5
abundance: few
CDR3nt: TGCGCCAGCAGGCGAGAGCCCCAAGAGACCCAGTACTTC
CDR3aa: CASRREPQETQYF

d_gene: NA
v_gene: TRBV6-1
j_gene: TRBJ2-3
abundance: few
CDR3nt: TGTGCCAGCAGACCCCAGGCTAAGATCACAGATACGCAGTATTTT
CDR3aa: CASRPQAKITDTQYF

d_gene: TRBD1
v_gene: TRBV5-1
j_gene: TRBJ2-2
abundance: NA
CDR3nt: TGCGCCAGCAGCTCCGGACAGGGGTTCACCGGGGAGCTGTTTTTT
CDR3aa: CASSSGQGFTGELFF

d_gene: TRBD2
v_gene: TRBV10-3
j_gene: TRBJ2-7
abundance: few
CDR3nt: TGTGCCATCAGTGAGTCAATACGTGCGGGGGGCGGGACCCGCGAGCAGTACTTC
CDR3aa: CAISESIRAGGGTREQYF

d_gene: NA
v_gene: TRBV25-1
j_gene: TRBJ2-3
abundance: few
CDR3nt: TGTGCCAGCAGCGGAGGGGGCCCCCAAGATACGCAGTATTTT
CDR3aa: CASSGGGPQDTQYF

d_gene: TRBD2
v_gene: TRBV7-9
j_gene: TRBJ2-5
abundance: NA
CDR3nt: TGTGCCAGCAGCTTTAGCGGGGCGACAGAGACCCAGTACTTC
CDR3aa: CASSFSGATETQYF

d_gene: NA
v_gene: TRBV5-1
j_gene: TRBJ1-1
abundance: many
CDR3nt: TGCGCCAGCAGCTTGAGTTCGGCGAACACTGAAGCTTTCTTT
CDR3aa: CASSLSSANTEAFF

d_gene: NA
v_gene: TRBV13
j_gene: TRBJ2-1
abundance: few
CDR3nt: TGTGCCAGCAGCCCGCAGGGATCTTTAGGCAATGAGCAGTTCTTC
CDR3aa: CASSPQGSLGNEQFF

d_gene: TRBD2
v_gene: TRBV12-3/TRBV12-4
j_gene: TRBJ2-2
abundance: NA
CDR3nt: TGTGCCAGCAGTTGGAACGGGGGGACCGGGGAGCTGTTTTTT
CDR3aa: CASSWNGGTGELFF

d_gene: TRBD1
v_gene: TRBV7-9
j_gene: TRBJ1-2
abundance: many
CDR3nt: TGTGCCAGCAGCTTGGACAGGGGCGGTGGCTACACCTTC
CDR3aa: CASSLDRGGGYTF

d_gene: NA
v_gene: TRBV6-2/TRBV6-3
j_gene: TRBJ2-2
abundance: few
CDR3nt: TGTGCCAGCAACGACGCATTCACCGGGGAGCTGTTTTTT
CDR3aa: CASNDAFTGELFF

d_gene: NA
v_gene: TRBV7-9
j_gene: TRBJ1-1
abundance: few
CDR3nt: TGTGCCAGCAGCTCAGCAAGGCCCCGGGGCACTGAAGCTTTCTTT
CDR3aa: CASSSARPRGTEAFF

d_gene: NA
v_gene: TRBV10-2
j_gene: TRBJ1-1
abundance: many
CDR3nt: TGCGCCAGCCATGGGCCCATGAACACTGAAGCTTTCTTT
CDR3aa: CASHGPMNTEAFF

d_gene: NA
v_gene: TRBV7-2
j_gene: TRBJ2-1
abundance: many
CDR3nt: TGTGCCAGCAGCCGCAGGGGTATTGAGCAGTTCTTC
CDR3aa: CASSRRGIEQFF

d_gene: TRBD1
v_gene: TRBV5-1
j_gene: TRBJ1-4
abundance: NA
CDR3nt: TGCGCCAGCAGCCCCCAAGGACAGGAGAATGAAAAACTGTTTTTT
CDR3aa: CASSPQGQENEKLFF

d_gene: NA
v_gene: TRBV5-1
j_gene: TRBJ2-6
abundance: NA
CDR3nt: TGCGCCAGCAGCTTGGTACGGCCCTCTGGGGCCAACGTCCTGACTTTC
CDR3aa: CASSLVRPSGANVLTF

d_gene: NA
v_gene: TRBV12-3/TRBV12-4
j_gene: TRBJ2-2
abundance: NA
CDR3nt: TGTGCCAGCAGTTCGGACATAGAGCCCACCGGGGAGCTGTTTTTT
CDR3aa: CASSSDIEPTGELFF

d_gene: NA
v_gene: TRBV12-3/TRBV12-4
j_gene: TRBJ1-1
abundance: few
CDR3nt: TGTGCCAGCACTCAAGGACCGACTCAGGCTTTCTTT
CDR3aa: CASTQGPTQAFF

d_gene: NA
v_gene: TRBV20-1
j_gene: TRBJ1-4
abundance: NA
CDR3nt: TGCAGTGCTCCCGAGCGGGATGAAAAACTGTTTTTT
CDR3aa: CSAPERDEKLFF

d_gene: TRBD2
v_gene: TRBV5-1
j_gene: TRBJ2-3
abundance: many
CDR3nt: TGCGCCAGCAGCCAAGCCCTAGGGCGGGGGGCCGGAGATACGCAGTATTTT
CDR3aa: CASSQALGRGAGDTQYF

d_gene: NA
v_gene: TRBV4-2
j_gene: TRBJ2-2
abundance: few
CDR3nt: TGTGCCAGCAGCCAAGAGTCGGGAATTGTCGGGGAGCTGTTTTTT
CDR3aa: CASSQESGIVGELFF

d_gene: TRBD2
v_gene: TRBV6-2/TRBV6-3
j_gene: TRBJ2-7
abundance: few
CDR3nt: TGTGCCAGTACGCGACTAGCGGGGAACACCTACGAGCAGTACTTC
CDR3aa: CASTRLAGNTYEQYF

d_gene: NA
v_gene: TRBV10-3
j_gene: TRBJ1-1
abundance: few
CDR3nt: TGTGCCATCAGGGAGGTAGGAAATGAAGCTTTCTTT
CDR3aa: CAIREVGNEAFF

d_gene: NA
v_gene: TRBV30
j_gene: TRBJ1-2
abundance: few
CDR3nt: TGTGCCTGGAGTGTAGATGGTACCTATGGCTACACCTTC
CDR3aa: CAWSVDGTYGYTF

d_gene: TRBD2
v_gene: TRBV5-1
j_gene: TRBJ2-3
abundance: few
CDR3nt: TGCGCCAGCGGGGGGGAGGCTCTGGATACGCAGTATTTT
CDR3aa: CASGGEALDTQYF

d_gene: TRBD1
v_gene: TRBV6-1
j_gene: TRBJ1-3
abundance: once
CDR3nt: TGTGCCAGCAGTAGTACAGGGGGGACTGGAAACACCATATATTTT
CDR3aa: CASSSTGGTGNTIYF

d_gene: TRBD1
v_gene: TRBV29-1
j_gene: TRBJ2-1
abundance: few
CDR3nt: TGCAGCGTTGGTCGGGACAGGGCCTACAATGAGCAGTTCTTC
CDR3aa: CSVGRDRAYNEQFF

d_gene: NA
v_gene: TRBV24-1
j_gene: TRBJ1-5
abundance: many
CDR3nt: TGTGCCACCAGTGATACGTATAGCAATCAGCCCCAGCATTTT
CDR3aa: CATSDTYSNQPQHF

d_gene: TRBD2
v_gene: TRBV12-3/TRBV12-4
j_gene: TRBJ2-1
abundance: few
CDR3nt: TGTGCCAGCAGTTTTAGGTCTAGCGGGGGATACAATGAGCAGTTCTTC
CDR3aa: CASSFRSSGGYNEQFF

d_gene: NA
v_gene: TRBV7-6
j_gene: TRBJ1-1
abundance: many
CDR3nt: TGTGCCAGCAGCCCCCACCCAGGGGACAACACTGAAGCTTTCTTT
CDR3aa: CASSPHPGDNTEAFF

d_gene: NA
v_gene: TRBV6-2/TRBV6-3
j_gene: TRBJ2-6
abundance: many
CDR3nt: TGTGCCAGCAGTTATCCGACAGGAGCTGGGGCCAACGTCCTGACTTTC
CDR3aa: CASSYPTGAGANVLTF

d_gene: NA
v_gene: TRBV7-2
j_gene: TRBJ2-1
abundance: few
CDR3nt: TGTGCCAGCAGCTTAGCGGGGAGACAGAACAATGAGCAGTTCTTC
CDR3aa: CASSLAGRQNNEQFF

d_gene: NA
v_gene: TRBV6-2/TRBV6-3
j_gene: TRBJ2-1
abundance: many
CDR3nt: TGTGCCAGCAGGGTATATCCCTACAATGAGCAGTTCTTC
CDR3aa: CASRVYPYNEQFF

d_gene: TRBD2
v_gene: TRBV3-1
j_gene: TRBJ2-1
abundance: once
CDR3nt: TGTGCCAGCAGCCAGGGGCACGCGGGGGATGATGAGCAGTTCTTC
CDR3aa: CASSQGHAGDDEQFF

d_gene: NA
v_gene: TRBV4-3
j_gene: TRBJ2-1
abundance: few
CDR3nt: TGCGCCAGCAGCCAAGATAGGTGGGGAGACAATGAGCAGTTCTTC
CDR3aa: CASSQDRWGDNEQFF

d_gene: NA
v_gene: TRBV2
j_gene: TRBJ2-5
abundance: NA
CDR3nt: TGTGCCAGCAGTGAAATGCATGAGACCCAGTACTTC
CDR3aa: CASSEMHETQYF

d_gene: NA
v_gene: TRBV10-3
j_gene: TRBJ2-5
abundance: NA
CDR3nt: TGTGCCGCCGGCGGTCAGGGTGGAGAGACCCAGTACTTC
CDR3aa: CAAGGQGGETQYF

d_gene: TRBD1
v_gene: TRBV28
j_gene: TRBJ2-5
abundance: few
CDR3nt: TGTGCCACTTCGACAGGGGGTTTCCAAGAGACCCAGTACTTC
CDR3aa: CATSTGGFQETQYF

d_gene: TRBD2
v_gene: TRBV29-1
j_gene: TRBJ2-5
abundance: NA
CDR3nt: TGCAGCGTTGAGCTCTTGTGGAGCGGGGGAATGAGGACCCAGTACTTC
CDR3aa: CSVELLWSGGMRTQYF

d_gene: TRBD2
v_gene: TRBV7-2
j_gene: TRBJ2-3
abundance: NA
CDR3nt: TGTGCCAGCAGCTTACCTAGCGGGGGCATTAACACAGATACGCAGTATTTT
CDR3aa: CASSLPSGGINTDTQYF

d_gene: NA
v_gene: TRBV20-1
j_gene: TRBJ1-5
abundance: NA
CDR3nt: TGCAGTGCTGCAAGGGGGGGCTCTGGCAATCAGCCCCAGCATTTT
CDR3aa: CSAARGGSGNQPQHF

d_gene: TRBD1
v_gene: TRBV4-3
j_gene: TRBJ1-6
abundance: few
CDR3nt: TGCGCCAGCAGCCAAAATCGTCCGGGACAGGGGCATTCACCCCTCCACTTT
CDR3aa: CASSQNRPGQGHSPLHF

d_gene: NA
v_gene: TRBV10-2
j_gene: TRBJ2-3
abundance: many
CDR3nt: TGCGCCAGCAGCCTTTACCAAAGGGGGGCAGATACGCAGTATTTT
CDR3aa: CASSLYQRGADTQYF

d_gene: NA
v_gene: TRBV25-1
j_gene: TRBJ2-5
abundance: NA
CDR3nt: TGTGCCAGCAGTGAATGGTCAGCCCAAGAGACCCAGTACTTC
CDR3aa: CASSEWSAQETQYF

d_gene: TRBD1
v_gene: TRBV12-3/TRBV12-4
j_gene: TRBJ2-7
abundance: NA
CDR3nt: TGTGCCAGCTGTTTAGATTCAATAGGGGGACAGGAGATCTACGAGCAGTACTTC
CDR3aa: CASCLDSIGGQEIYEQYF

d_gene: NA
v_gene: TRBV12-3/TRBV12-4
j_gene: TRBJ1-1
abundance: few
CDR3nt: TGTGCCAGCAGACGGTTGGGAAGTCCTGAAGCTTTCTTT
CDR3aa: CASRRLGSPEAFF

d_gene: NA
v_gene: TRBV6-1
j_gene: TRBJ1-2
abundance: few
CDR3nt: TGTGCCAGCAGATCCCCGGGTTCAGATGCTAACTATGGCTACACCTTC
CDR3aa: CASRSPGSDANYGYTF